The 20 T cell receptor beta chains given below trace back to one sample, sequenced in a study of CD8 T cells in Susac syndrome. RNA was extracted with the RNeasy kit, and a quantity of roughly 0.5 to 1 ug was reverse transcribed using random hexamers. TCRdb fed the immunoSEQ multiplex PCR reads into MiXCR, producing one record per CDR3 protein. The sample has a few hundred thousand distinct CDR3 sequences; approximately 95% are singletons. The material sequenced was CD4+ T cells from PBMCs. The source is a human donor with multiple sclerosis.

The V and J genes are TRBV18 and TRBJ2-7; TRBD2 is a possible D gene (6 bases). Trimming removed 2 bases at V and 0 bases at J, with 14 bases between. There are 16 residues in the CDR3. Looked up from germline, CDR1 is KGHSH and CDR2 is LQKENI. The CDR3 region is CASSPLLALSSYEQYF. The DNA of the CDR3 is TGTGCCAGCTCACCATTACTAGCCCTCAGCTCCTACGAGCAGTACTTC.

Here the CDR3 DNA reads TGTGCCAGCAGCGTTCTGGGACAGGGGAGCCCAGATACGCAGTATTTT. Translated, it gives CASSVLGQGSPDTQYF. This chain uses TRBV9 with TRBJ2-3, with TRBD1 matching over 10 bases. Per the germline V gene, CDR1 is SGDLS and CDR2 is YYNGEE. J lost 4 bases, V lost 2 bases, and 7 bases had no gene match. The CDR3 has 16 amino acids.

The chain is built from TRBV15 and TRBJ2-5, with 7 bases that match TRBD1. V was clipped by 4 bases and J by 4 bases; unmatched bases: 15. Per the germline V gene, CDR1 is LNHNV and CDR2 is YYDKDF (reference sequence). CDR3 length: 17 residues. The CDR3 sequence is CATSTPSSVGGGETQYF. The CDR3 coding sequence is TGTGCCACCAGCACTCCCTCTTCGGTAGGGGGCGGAGAGACCCAGTACTTC. Looking up the rest from reference TRBV15 and TRBJ2-5 gives the full variable domain: DAMVIQNPRYQVTQFGKPVTLSCSQTLNHNVMYWYQQKSSQAPKLLFHYYDKDFNNEADTPDNFQSRRPNTSFCFLDIRSPGLGDTAMYLCATSTPSSVGGGETQYFGPGTRLLVL.

This chain links TRBV11-2 with TRBJ2-7; D unresolved. This CDR3 spans 12 amino acids. Germline CDR1 and CDR2: SGHAT and FQNNGV. The germline V and J ends were trimmed by 5 bases and 0 bases, with 5 bases remaining between them. CDR3 residues: CASSAHSYEQYF. The CDR3 coding sequence is TGTGCCAGCAGCGCACACTCCTACGAGCAGTACTTC.

This chain links TRBV12-3 or TRBV12-4 with TRBJ2-7; D uncertain. CDR3 length equals 14 residues. With 1 base removed from V and 1 base from J, the gap between germline ends came to 8 bases. This CDR3 is CASSLGWVSYEQYF. The CDR3 region has the DNA TGTGCCAGCAGTTTAGGATGGGTTTCCTACGAGCAGTACTTC.

The chain has TRBV30 and TRBJ2-3; a possible D gene is TRBD1 (6 bases). V lost 2 bases, J lost 9 bases, and 9 bases lay in between. Germline V gene sequence: CDR1 GTSNPN, CDR2 SVGIG (reference sequence). The CDR3 has 11 amino acids. DNA of the CDR3: TGTGCCTGGAGTCCAGGACAGACGCAGTATTTT. Translating it yields CAWSPGQTQYF.

V and J are TRBV20-1 and TRBJ2-1, with 7 bases identical to TRBD2. There are 15 residues in the CDR3. With V trimmed by 0 bases and J by 6 bases, 8 bases remained unmatched. Germline V gene sequence: CDR1 DFQATT, CDR2 SNEGSKA (reference sequence). In DNA, the CDR3 is TGCAGTGCTAGAGATCCGGCTAGCGGACCCAATGAGCAGTTCTTC. Protein: CSARDPASGPNEQFF.

The chain recombines TRBV5-1 with TRBJ2-3; D is ambiguous. The CDR3 totals 14 residues. Germline V gene lookup returns CDR1 SGHRS and CDR2 YFSETQ. V gave up 2 bases and J gave up 2 bases, with 9 bases separating them. CDR3 amino acids: CASSLGGVTDTQYF. The CDR3 nucleotides are TGCGCCAGCAGCTTAGGCGGCGTCACAGATACGCAGTATTTT.

The rearrangement joins TRBV3-1 to TRBJ1-2; possible D gene TRBD1, 6 bases. V was pared by 0 bases and J by 4 bases, with 9 bases between. The CDR3 is 14 residues long. The germline V gene has CDR1 LGHDT and CDR2 YNNKEL (reference sequence). DNA for the CDR3: TGTGCCAGCAGCCAAGATCGGACAGTCTATGGCTACACCTTC. Translating it yields CASSQDRTVYGYTF.

This chain links TRBV20-1 with TRBJ2-1, with D possibly being TRBD2 (6 bases). The CDR3 sequence is 11 residues long. V was trimmed by 0 bases and J by 10 bases, leaving 7 bases between them. Germline V gives CDR1 DFQATT, CDR2 SNEGSKA (reference sequence). The CDR3 DNA follows: TGCAGTGCTAGAGACGCGGGGGAGCAGTTCTTC. Protein sequence: CSARDAGEQFF.

The J gene is TRBJ2-5, the V gene TRBV13; 10 nucleotides agree with TRBD1. CDR1 and CDR2 (germline): PRHDT, FYEKMQ (reference sequence). This CDR3 spans 15 amino acids. The trim removed 5 bases at V and 5 bases at J, leaving 8 bases unmatched. CDR3 bases: TGTGCCAGCAGCCGCCGGGACAGGGGTGACGAGACCCAGTACTTC. It translates to CASSRRDRGDETQYF.

The chain uses TRBV12-3 or TRBV12-4 and TRBJ1-5, with D possibly TRBD1 on 6 matching bases. The V end was cut by 3 bases, the J end by 7 bases, with 16 bases between. The CDR3 length is 15 residues. The CDR3 reads CASSFGVPGVQPQHF. DNA of the CDR3: TGTGCCAGCAGTTTCGGGGTGCCAGGGGTGCAGCCCCAGCATTTT.

Only one count was recorded for this clonotype. The CDR3 DNA reads TGTGCCAGCAGTTCCTTTGGGTTTGAGACCCAGTACTTC. It specifies CASSSFGFETQYF. The rearrangement links TRBV28 to TRBJ2-5; no definite D call. Trimming pared 4 bases from V and 5 bases from J, leaving 11 bases between. The germline gives CDR1 MDHEN, CDR2 SYDVKM. The CDR3 length is 13 residues.

This chain connects TRBV7-2 to TRBJ2-7, with D perhaps TRBD1 (5 bases). Germline-derived CDR1 and CDR2 are SGHTA and FQGNSA. CDR3 length: 15 amino acids. The ends were cut back, 5 bases at V and 0 bases at J, with 14 bases in the middle. In DNA, the CDR3 is TGTGCCAGCAGCCCCGACAGCCTCCGCTCCTACGAGCAGTACTTC. Its translation: CASSPDSLRSYEQYF.

The chain has TRBV6-2 or TRBV6-3 and TRBJ1-1; the match to TRBD1 covers 10 bases. V was clipped by 6 bases and J by 10 bases; unmatched bases: 5. CDR3 size: 12 residues. Germline-derived CDR1 and CDR2 are MNHEY and SVGEGT. Here the CDR3 reads CASSSGQGVAFF. The CDR3 DNA reads TGTGCCAGCAGCTCCGGACAGGGGGTAGCTTTCTTT.

CDR3 in DNA: TGCGCCAGCAGCCAGGGGGGAACATCCTACAATGAGCAGTTCTTC. Residues: CASSQGGTSYNEQFF. This chain joins TRBV4-1 and TRBJ2-1; tentative D call: TRBD2 (6 bases). This CDR3 is built from 15 residues. The germline V and J ends were trimmed by 3 bases and 1 base, with 10 bases remaining between them. Looked up from germline, CDR1 is MGHRA and CDR2 is YSYEKL.

The chain couples TRBV2 to TRBJ2-6; 7 bases fit TRBD1. Germline CDR1 SNHLY, CDR2 FYNNEI. V was pared by 5 bases and J by 1 base, with 5 bases of the junction left unmatched. CDR3 length: 16 amino acids. In nucleotides, the CDR3 is TGTGCCAGCAGTCGACAGGGAGTGTCTGGGGCCAACGTCCTGACTTTC. Residues: CASSRQGVSGANVLTF.

The rearrangement links TRBV7-2 to TRBJ1-2; TRBD1 might be the D (5 bases). V lost 3 bases and J 4 bases, leaving 12 bases between the germline ends. CDR1 and CDR2 from the germline V gene are SGHTA and FQGNSA. CDR3 length equals 14 residues. This CDR3 is CASSLAGGGYGYTF. DNA of the CDR3: TGTGCCAGCAGCTTGGCCGGCGGGGGCTATGGCTACACCTTC. Full variable domain (missing parts from reference TRBV7-2 and TRBJ1-2): GAGVSQSPSNKVTEKGKDVELRCDPISGHTALYWYRQSLGQGLEFLIYFQGNSAPDKSGLPSDRFSAERTGGSVSTLTIQRTQQEDSAVYLCASSLAGGGYGYTFGSGTRLTVV.

The genes are TRBV20-1 and TRBJ2-1, with D perhaps TRBD1 (5 bases). Per the germline V gene, CDR1 is DFQATT and CDR2 is SNEGSKA (reference sequence). Trimming pared 4 bases from V and 8 bases from J, leaving 9 bases between. The CDR3 covers 11 residues. Here the CDR3 reads CSAKGVHEQFF. The CDR3 DNA sequence: TGCAGTGCTAAAGGGGTTCATGAGCAGTTCTTC.

This rearrangement joins TRBV28 to TRBJ2-5; TRBD1 matches at 9 bases. CDR1 is MDHEN, CDR2 SYDVKM, per germline. The CDR3 extends over 14 amino acids. The ends lost 2 bases at V and 13 bases at J; junction bases unmatched: 11. In nucleotides, the CDR3 is TGTGCCAGCAGTTTAGGCGGGACAGGGCGAAAGTTGTACTTC. Translated, it gives CASSLGGTGRKLYF.